This T cell receptor (beta chain) was sequenced during a study of a mutant IDH1 vaccine in newly diagnosed glioma. Study in general: Vaccinations were initiated 4-6 weeks following radiotherapy alone, or were given together with temozolomide cycles. Findings of the study overall: The authors found pseudoprogression apparently unrelated to changes in top peripheral T cell clonotypes. Of the patients, 85% to 95% had vaccine-induced immune responses.

The repertoire was sequenced with immunoSEQ multiplex PCR; TCRdb's copy has only in-frame clones and lacks some. The table has approximately 60,000 clones, around 83% seen once. Indicated time point: week 47, end of study. One vaccine dose held 300 ug of mutant IDH1 20-mer peptide and came with topical imiquimod. To note about this clone: Its antigen remains unidentified.

The CDR3 totals 12 residues. With 3 bases removed from V and 4 bases from J, the gap between germline ends came to 5 bases. Germline V gene data show CDR1 as SGDLS and CDR2 as YYNGEE. The receptor was isolated from a man under 40 with glioma. The V and J genes are TRBV9 and TRBJ1-5; no clear D gene. This specimen was PBMCs, taken from a glioma patient whose treatment included an IDH1 peptide vaccine. The CDR3 protein is CASSATNQPQHF. The CDR3 DNA follows: TGTGCCAGCAGCGCTACTAATCAGCCCCAGCATTTT. The full variable domain, rest sourced from reference TRBV9 and TRBJ1-5, is DSGVTQTPKHLITATGQRVTLRCSPRSGDLSVYWYQQSLDQGLQFLIQYYNGEERAKGNILERFSAQQFPDLHSELNLSSLELGDSALYFCASSATNQPQHFGDGTRLSIL.